This T cell receptor beta chain was captured by sequencing in a study of PD-1 blockade in classical Hodgkin lymphoma. Findings and limits, study-wide: Prior therapy or disease activity may underlie the repertoire differences, whose causes remain undefined. Newly diagnosed patients were reported to start with lower TCR diversity than healthy donors. Complete responders showed a baseline diversity that resembled the diversity of newly diagnosed patients.

This table comes from immunoSEQ multiplex PCR, and its TCRdb copy is limited to in-frame clones, with some not included. Altogether roughly 61,000 clones are present, 80% to 90% being singletons, with the ten largest covering over 12%. Regarding this clone: No antigen is known for it.

Patients all relapsed after autologous stem cell transplantation, and there was variation in brentuximab vedotin exposure. The clonotype comes from a human donor with classical Hodgkin lymphoma. The sample was peripheral blood mononuclear cells (PBMCs), taken at baseline.

Here the CDR3 DNA reads TGTGCCAGCAGCTTAGAACCTAGCAATCAGCCCCAGCATTTT. Amino acid sequence: CASSLEPSNQPQHF. The chain links TRBV7-8 to TRBJ1-5; D is ambiguous. CDR1 is SGHVS and CDR2 is FQNEAQ in the germline V gene. V dropped 1 base and J dropped 0 bases, with 4 bases sitting between them. This CDR3 contains 14 residues.